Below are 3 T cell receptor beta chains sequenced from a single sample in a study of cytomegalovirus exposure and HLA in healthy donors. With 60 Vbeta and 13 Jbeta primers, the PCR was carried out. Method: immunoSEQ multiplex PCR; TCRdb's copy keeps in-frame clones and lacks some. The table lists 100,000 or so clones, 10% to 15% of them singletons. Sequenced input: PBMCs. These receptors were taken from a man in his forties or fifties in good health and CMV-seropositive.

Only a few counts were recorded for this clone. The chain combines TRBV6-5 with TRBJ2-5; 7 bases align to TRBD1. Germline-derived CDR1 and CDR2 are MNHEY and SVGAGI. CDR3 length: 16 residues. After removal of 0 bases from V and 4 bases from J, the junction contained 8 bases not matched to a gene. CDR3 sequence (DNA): TGTGCCAGCAGTTACTCGATTAACAGGGGAACAGAGACCCAGTACTTC. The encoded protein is CASSYSINRGTETQYF.

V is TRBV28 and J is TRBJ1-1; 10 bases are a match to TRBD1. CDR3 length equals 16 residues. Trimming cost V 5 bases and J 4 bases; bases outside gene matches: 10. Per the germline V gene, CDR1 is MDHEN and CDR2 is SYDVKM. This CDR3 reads CASSRGGTGVFTEAFF. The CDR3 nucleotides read TGTGCCAGCAGTCGCGGGGGGACAGGGGTTTTCACTGAAGCTTTCTTT.

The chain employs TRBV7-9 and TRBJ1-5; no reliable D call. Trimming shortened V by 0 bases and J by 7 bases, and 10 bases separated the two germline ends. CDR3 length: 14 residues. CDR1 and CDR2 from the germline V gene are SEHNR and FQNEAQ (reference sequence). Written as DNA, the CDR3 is TGTGCCAGCAGCTTAGCAGGTCCGGGACAGCCCCAGCATTTT. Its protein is CASSLAGPGQPQHF.